The next 8 T cell receptor beta chains were all read from a single sample in a study of blood T cell repertoires in COVID-19. The repertoire was sequenced with immunoSEQ multiplex PCR; TCRdb's copy has only in-frame clones and lacks some. The sample includes about 200,000 clones, 70% to 90% seen only once; the top ten take roughly 24%. The sequencing sample was made of PBMCs or T cells enriched from blood (not recorded which). These receptors all come from a woman between 35 and 50 years old in a cohort exposed to, infected with or recovered from COVID-19 (not recorded which).

This clone was observed once. CDR3 bases: TGTGCCAGCACCCACCGGGGCTCTGGGGCCAACGTCCTGACTTTC. This encodes CASTHRGSGANVLTF. The chain employs TRBV27 and TRBJ2-6, with a weak D call TRBD2 (5 bases). The CDR3 loop spans 15 amino acids. The V end was cut by 7 bases, the J end by 0 bases, with 10 bases between. Per the germline V gene, CDR1 is MNHEY and CDR2 is SMNVEV (reference sequence).

CDR3 nucleotide sequence: TGCGCCAGCAGCGTTTCCCCAACAGGGGGGCACACTGAAGCTTTCTTT. Its translation is CASSVSPTGGHTEAFF. The V call is TRBV5-1, the J call TRBJ1-1; 8 bases agree with TRBD1. The CDR3 extends over 16 amino acids. Germline V gene sequence: CDR1 SGHRS, CDR2 YFSETQ. V was pared by 4 bases and J by 3 bases, with 11 bases of the junction left unmatched.

This sequence joins TRBV19 and TRBJ2-7; weak D call: TRBD1 (5 bases). Germline lookup yields CDR1 LNHDA and CDR2 SQIVND (reference sequence). This CDR3 is built from 16 residues. Trimming took 6 bases from V and 5 from J, leaving 23 bases between them. The CDR3 nucleotides are TGTGCCAGTAGCCAAGTTTTATCCCAGGGCCGAAACGAGCAGTACTTC. It is translated as CASSQVLSQGRNEQYF. The whole variable domain, remainder taken from reference TRBV19 and TRBJ2-7, is DGGITQSPKYLFRKEGQNVTLSCEQNLNHDAMYWYRQDPGQGLRLIYYSQIVNDFQKGDIAEGYSVSREKKESFPLTVTSAQKNPTAFYLCASSQVLSQGRNEQYFGPGTRLTVT.

The chain has TRBV2 and TRBJ2-3; 7 bases align to TRBD1. The CDR3 totals 15 residues. V lost 6 bases to trimming and J lost 2 bases; unmatched junction nucleotides: 8. CDR1 SNHLY and CDR2 FYNNEI come from the germline V gene. CDR3 DNA sequence: TGTGCCAGCAGCCTGGACAGGTCCCACACAGATACGCAGTATTTT. Its protein product is CASSLDRSHTDTQYF.

The CDR3 region has the DNA TGTGCCAGCAGCATAGGGGGGAGGGCTGAAGCTTTCTTT. This gives the protein CASSIGGRAEAFF. The V and J genes are TRBV5-6 and TRBJ1-1; the D gene is possibly TRBD1 (6 bases). Germline V gives CDR1 SGHDT, CDR2 YYEEEE. The V end was cut by 4 bases, the J end by 6 bases, with 13 bases between. The CDR3 extends over 13 amino acids.

This clone was observed a handful of times. The chain joins TRBV5-1 to TRBJ2-3; 9 nucleotides agree with TRBD1. Germline V gene sequence: CDR1 SGHRS, CDR2 YFSETQ. This CDR3 has 15 residues. V gave up 4 bases and J gave up 5 bases; unmatched junction bases: 8. The chain's CDR3 is CASSAGTGIGDTQYF. The CDR3 DNA is TGCGCCAGCAGCGCTGGGACAGGGATCGGAGATACGCAGTATTTT.

The chain joins TRBV7-9 to TRBJ1-2, with D perhaps matching TRBD1 (5 bases). The length of the CDR3 is 14 residues. Deletions cut 2 bases from V and 6 bases from J, with 13 bases between. The germline V gene encodes CDR1 SEHNR and CDR2 FQNEAQ (reference sequence). The CDR3, as DNA: TGTGCCAGCAGCTTATTCGGAGCGGGACATGGCTACACCTTC. Translated, it gives CASSLFGAGHGYTF. Drawing the rest from reference TRBV7-9 and TRBJ1-2, the complete variable domain is DTGVSQNPRHKITKRGQNVTFRCDPISEHNRLYWYRQTLGQGPEFLTYFQNEAQLEKSRLLSDRFSAERPKGSFSTLEIQRTEQGDSAMYLCASSLFGAGHGYTFGSGTRLTVV.

This chain uses TRBV18 with TRBJ1-1; D gene unclear. The length of the CDR3 is 14 residues. V was trimmed by 2 bases and J by 5 bases, leaving 12 bases between them. Germline V gene data show CDR1 as KGHSH and CDR2 as LQKENI. In DNA, the CDR3 is TGTGCCAGCTCACCAGAGGAGAGAAGGACTGAAGCTTTCTTT. Its translation is CASSPEERRTEAFF.